The 9 T cell receptor beta chains below come from one sample, sequenced in a study of T-cell memory formation after mild COVID-19. TCRdb fed the 5' RACE reads into MiXCR, producing one record per CDR3 protein. The sample contains about 270,000 distinct CDR3 sequences, 16% of which appear only once. The material sequenced was PBMCs or a T cell subset sorted from them (not recorded which). The receptors shown here come from a man between 18 and 29 years old who had mild COVID-19 (a few samples of this study predate the infection). Cell type and time point are not known.

The rearrangement links TRBV7-2 to TRBJ2-7, with D uncertain. This CDR3 region has 14 residues. Germline V gives CDR1 SGHTA, CDR2 FQGNSA. Trimming took off 5 bases at V and 6 bases at J, with 17 bases between the two ends. Here the CDR3 DNA reads TGTGCCAGCAGCCCCGGACGGCCGTGGGGCGAGCAGTACTTC. It specifies CASSPGRPWGEQYF.

This chain connects TRBV7-2 to TRBJ1-2, with TRBD1 as a possible D gene (6 bases). V shed 4 bases and J shed 6 bases, with 18 bases lying between them. The CDR3 is 15 amino acids. Germline CDR1 and CDR2: SGHTA and FQGNSA. CDR3 protein: CASSSYRVQGDGYTF. The CDR3 DNA follows: TGTGCCAGCAGCTCATACAGGGTACAAGGCGATGGCTACACCTTC.

This clonotype was recorded at least ten times. The chain links TRBV5-1 to TRBJ2-2; D ambiguous. CDR3 length: 16 amino acids. The germline V and J ends were trimmed by 4 bases and 0 bases, with 13 bases remaining between them. Germline lookup yields CDR1 SGHRS and CDR2 YFSETQ. CDR3 region: CASSLTTKANTGELFF. The DNA of the CDR3 is TGCGCCAGCAGCCTTACGACAAAGGCGAACACCGGGGAGCTGTTTTTT.

There are a few counts of this clonotype. Given the absence of the conserved phenylalanine or tryptophan at the CDR3 end, a read error is likely. No DNA is shown, since the ends of the CDR3 on it are uncertain; the CDR3 is the one TCRdb lists. V and J are TRBV5-6 and TRBJ2-7; TRBD1, the D gene given by the table, was not confirmed from the DNA. Germline-derived CDR1 and CDR2 are SGHDT and YYEEEE. The CDR3 extends over 13 residues, inclusive of both ends. The CDR3 loop reads CASSLRPEGGSED.

This clonotype showed up just a few times. The genes are TRBV11-2 and TRBJ2-1; 9 bases agree with TRBD2. Germline V gene sequence: CDR1 SGHAT, CDR2 FQNNGV. The CDR3 contains 15 residues. With V trimmed by 2 bases and J by 7 bases, 6 bases remained unmatched. For the CDR3, the DNA is TGTGCCAGCAGCTTATGGCGGGGGGGCCGGAATGAGCAGTTCTTC. Translated: CASSLWRGGRNEQFF.

The chain uses TRBV6-1 and TRBJ2-7, with 7 nucleotides matching TRBD2. The CDR3 sequence is 14 residues long. V was pared by 7 bases and J by 0 bases, with 6 bases of the junction left unmatched. Germline CDR1 MNHNS, CDR2 SASEGT. CDR3 in amino acids: CASTRGSSSYEQYV. DNA for the CDR3: TGTGCCAGCACGCGGGGGTCTAGCTCCTACGAGCAGTACGTC.

This chain links TRBV5-1 with TRBJ2-3, with a possible D match to TRBD2 (5 bases). Trimming shortened V by 1 base and J by 0 bases, and 12 bases separated the two germline ends. The CDR3 loop spans 16 amino acids. Per germline, CDR1 SGHRS and CDR2 YFSETQ. The CDR3 loop reads CASSLYVGVSTDTQYF. CDR3 sequence (DNA): TGCGCCAGCAGCTTGTACGTCGGGGTTAGCACAGATACGCAGTATTTT.

The gene calls are TRBV20-1 and TRBJ2-7; D may be TRBD1 (6 bases). The CDR3 extends over 13 amino acids. CDR1 and CDR2 (germline): DFQATT, SNEGSKA (reference sequence). Trimming took off 6 bases at V and 0 bases at J, with 12 bases between the two ends. The DNA of the CDR3 is TGCAGTGCCAAACAGGGAGCCTCCTACGAGCAGTACGTC. Translated, it gives CSAKQGASYEQYV.

The J gene is TRBJ2-5, the V gene TRBV12-3 or TRBV12-4, with D tentatively TRBD1 (6 bases). V shed 3 bases and J shed 3 bases, with 8 bases lying between them. The CDR3 covers 13 residues. CDR3 coding DNA: TGTGCCAGCAGTTTCTCAGGGGAAGAGACCCAGTACTTC. Translated, it gives CASSFSGEETQYF.